This T cell receptor beta chain was identified during a study of cytomegalovirus exposure and HLA in healthy donors. Trimming removed 2 bases at V and 4 bases at J, with 8 bases between. The CDR3 length is 13 residues. Germline V gives CDR1 MNHEY, CDR2 SVGAGI. Study-level findings and limits: Researchers reported in a later analysis that common viral pathogens appeared linked to several top clusters. The study recorded over 150 TCR beta chains that were cytomegalovirus-associated. Trimming of TCR beta V- and J-genes showed a link, identified in a later analysis, to a missense DCLRE1C variant.

In the PCR, 60 Vbeta and 13 Jbeta primers were used. The protocol was immunoSEQ multiplex PCR, while the TCRdb copy is restricted to in-frame clones and leaves out a portion. Among hundreds of thousands of clones listed, under 80% were seen once. As concerns this clone: Antigen: not known.

The genes are TRBV6-5 and TRBJ1-2, with D uncertain. Source material: PBMCs. This receptor was taken from a girl under 10 years old in good health and CMV-seronegative. The chain's CDR3 is CASSYRGGYGYTF. CDR3 DNA: TGTGCCAGCAGTTACCGGGGTGGCTATGGCTACACCTTC.